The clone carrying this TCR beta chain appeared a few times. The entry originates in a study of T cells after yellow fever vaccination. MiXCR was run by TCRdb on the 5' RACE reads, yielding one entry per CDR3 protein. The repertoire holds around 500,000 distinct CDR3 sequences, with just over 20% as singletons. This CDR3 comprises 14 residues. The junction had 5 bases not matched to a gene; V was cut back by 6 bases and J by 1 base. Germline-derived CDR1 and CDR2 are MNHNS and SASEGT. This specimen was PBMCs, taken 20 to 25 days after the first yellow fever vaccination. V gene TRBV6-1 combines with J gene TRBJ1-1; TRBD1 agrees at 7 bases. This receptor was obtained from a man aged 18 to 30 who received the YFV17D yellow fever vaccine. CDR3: CASRDWTGNTEAFF. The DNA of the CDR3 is TGTGCCAGCAGGGACTGGACAGGGAACACTGAAGCTTTCTTT.